A selection of T cell receptor beta chains follows, all from one sample in a study of T cell changes during pregnancy in multiple sclerosis. Assay: immunoSEQ multiplex PCR; the TCRdb copy retains only in-frame clones and omits some. The top ten clones hold more than 1.5% of a sample with around 100,000 clones, 92% of them seen once. The material was peripheral blood, obtained after pregnancy. The receptors here all came from a female donor with multiple sclerosis, enrolled in a pregnancy study. Both conserved end residues are part of each CDR3. The D gene is left open where the match is weak. Size is omitted from some rows. Given values are once, few, many or a class for expanded clones.

>NA|NA|TRBV9|TRBJ2-1
CASSVAGEGVNEQFF
TGTGCCAGCAGCGTAGCTGGAGAAGGGGTAAATGAGCAGTTCTTC
>NA|NA|TRBV2|TRBJ2-1
CASSEEYRLGDEQFF
TGTGCCAGCAGTGAAGAGTACCGCCTGGGAGATGAGCAGTTCTTC
>NA|NA|TRBV9|TRBJ1-1
CASSVDPVNTEAFF
TGTGCCAGCAGCGTAGATCCAGTGAACACTGAAGCTTTCTTT
>NA|NA|TRBV29-1|TRBJ1-3
CSARRGMGTIYF
TGCAGCGCCCGCAGGGGAATGGGCACCATATATTTT
>NA|NA|TRBV9|TRBJ1-5
CASSETGNQPQHF
TGTGCCAGCAGTGAGACCGGGAATCAGCCCCAGCATTTT
>TRBD2|NA|TRBV11-3|TRBJ2-7
CASSPTSGGEQYF
TGTGCCAGCAGCCCTACTAGCGGGGGCGAGCAGTACTTC
>NA|NA|TRBV7-2|TRBJ1-6
CASTQNRGGAGDSPLHF
TGTGCCAGCACCCAGAACCGAGGTGGGGCGGGGGATTCACCCCTCCACTTT
>NA|once|TRBV2|TRBJ2-7
CASSEERGSREQYF
TGTGCCAGCAGTGAGGAGAGGGGGTCTCGGGAGCAGTACTTC
>TRBD1|NA|TRBV9|TRBJ2-1
CASSAAGQGYNEQFF
TGTGCCAGCAGCGCAGCAGGACAGGGCTACAATGAGCAGTTCTTC
>TRBD1|NA|TRBV18|TRBJ2-6
CASSPPGQGLGANVLTF
TGTGCCAGCTCACCCCCCGGACAGGGATTAGGGGCCAACGTCCTGACTTTC
>NA|NA|TRBV29-1|TRBJ2-3
CSVDGTGADTQYF
TGCAGCGTTGATGGAACGGGGGCAGATACGCAGTATTTT
>NA|NA|TRBV5-1|TRBJ1-2
CASSHRDTYGYTF
TGCGCCAGCAGCCACCGGGACACCTATGGCTACACCTTC
>NA|once|TRBV7-6|TRBJ2-1
CASVPGETYNEQFF
TGTGCCAGCGTCCCGGGGGAGACGTACAATGAGCAGTTCTTC
>NA|NA|TRBV2|TRBJ2-7
CASRGEVSWTYEQYF
TGTGCCAGCAGAGGGGAAGTCAGCTGGACCTACGAGCAGTACTTC
>TRBD1|NA|TRBV5-4|TRBJ2-2
CASSLRQGRSGELFF
TGTGCCAGCAGCTTAAGACAGGGAAGGTCCGGGGAGCTGTTTTTT
>TRBD2|NA|TRBV10-3|TRBJ2-1
CATAGTSGYNEQFF
TGTGCCACGGCCGGGACTAGCGGGTACAATGAGCAGTTCTTC
>NA|NA|TRBV29-1|TRBJ2-1
CSVEWLARSYNEQFF
TGCAGCGTTGAATGGCTAGCGCGCTCCTACAATGAGCAGTTCTTC
>TRBD1|NA|TRBV19|TRBJ1-5
CASSIRGQIVQPQHF
TGTGCCAGTAGTATAAGGGGACAGATAGTGCAGCCCCAGCATTTT
>TRBD1|NA|TRBV27|TRBJ2-7
CASSLGDRPYEQYF
TGTGCCAGCAGTTTAGGGGACAGGCCATACGAGCAGTACTTC
>TRBD1|NA|TRBV7-9|TRBJ1-6
CASSEGQGNSPLHF
TGTGCCAGCAGCGAGGGACAGGGCAATTCACCCCTCCACTTT
>TRBD2|NA|TRBV12-5|TRBJ2-3
CASGLVVSGGAPDTQYF
TGTGCTAGTGGTTTGGTAGTTAGCGGGGGGGCCCCAGATACGCAGTATTTT
>NA|NA|TRBV5-1|TRBJ2-7
CASSVGTTGSYEQYF
TGCGCCAGCAGCGTAGGAACGACAGGTTCCTACGAGCAGTACTTC
>NA|NA|TRBV7-2|TRBJ2-2
CASSLNFGGRAGELFF
TGTGCCAGCAGCTTAAATTTCGGGGGGCGGGCCGGGGAGCTGTTTTTT
>NA|NA|TRBV11-3|TRBJ1-2
CASSSDRTYGYTF
TGTGCCAGCAGCTCAGACAGAACCTATGGCTACACCTTC